A single sample gave rise to the 23 T cell receptor beta chains below, sequenced in a study of blood T cell repertoires in COVID-19. The method was immunoSEQ multiplex PCR; TCRdb's version includes in-frame clones alone and lacks a portion of them. The top ten hold around 3% of the sample, which has fewer than 70,000 clones, 85% to 90% seen once. The source material was peripheral blood. Every receptor here comes from a man older than 75 with acute or convalescent COVID-19.

The V and J genes are TRBV19 and TRBJ1-1; D uncertain. Germline loops: CDR1 LNHDA, CDR2 SQIVND (reference sequence). The germline V and J ends were trimmed by 6 bases and 1 base, with 12 bases remaining between them. The CDR3 consists of 14 residues. Written as DNA, the CDR3 is TGTGCCAGTAGATGGGCCGGGAGGAACACTGAAGCTTTCTTT. Residues: CASRWAGRNTEAFF.

V and J are TRBV28 and TRBJ2-7; the D gene is possibly TRBD1 (6 bases). CDR1 and CDR2 from the germline V gene are MDHEN and SYDVKM. The CDR3 covers 14 residues. With 6 bases removed from V and 2 bases from J, the gap between germline ends came to 14 bases. The CDR3, as DNA: TGTGCCAGCAGACCCGGGACACCAACCTACGAGCAGTACTTC. It specifies CASRPGTPTYEQYF.

CDR3 sequence: CAWSTGGSGNTIYF. The CDR3 nucleotides read TGTGCCTGGAGTACAGGGGGCTCGGGAAACACCATATATTTT. The rearrangement joins TRBV30 to TRBJ1-3, with TRBD1 identical over 9 bases. V gave up 2 bases and J gave up 4 bases; unmatched junction bases: 3. CDR3 length: 14 residues. Per the germline V gene, CDR1 is GTSNPN and CDR2 is SVGIG (reference sequence).

The chain joins TRBV27 to TRBJ1-4; TRBD1 matches 7 bases. CDR1 is MNHEY and CDR2 is SMNVEV in the germline V gene (reference sequence). The CDR3 sequence is 15 residues long. V lost 2 bases, J lost 7 bases, and 7 bases stayed unmatched. In DNA, the CDR3 is TGTGCCAGCAGTTTAACAGGGGCTACGGCTGAAAAACTGTTTTTT. It codes for CASSLTGATAEKLFF.

J is TRBJ1-1 and V is TRBV5-8; D call uncertain. The CDR3 loop spans 13 amino acids. Trimming left V 4 bases short and J 5 bases short, with 12 bases between. Germline values: CDR1 SGHTS, CDR2 YDEGEE. The CDR3 nucleotides read TGTGCCAGCAGCGCAGGACTTAGTACTGAAGCTTTCTTT. Translating it yields CASSAGLSTEAFF.

The chain combines TRBV30 with TRBJ1-6, with a weak D call TRBD1 (6 bases). This CDR3 comprises 17 residues. Germline-derived CDR1 and CDR2 are GTSNPN and SVGIG (reference sequence). Deletions cut 0 bases from V and 2 bases from J, with 14 bases between. This CDR3 is CAWSVLHRATYNSPLHF. In DNA form, the CDR3 reads TGTGCCTGGAGTGTACTCCACAGGGCGACCTATAATTCACCCCTCCACTTT.

The CDR3 DNA is TGTGCCAGCTCAGGGTCTAGAGAGGAGGGAGCTTTCTTT. Translation: CASSGSREEGAFF. The gene calls are TRBV18 and TRBJ1-1; D ambiguous. Looked up from germline, CDR1 is KGHSH and CDR2 is LQKENI. Trimming pared 5 bases from V and 10 bases from J, leaving 17 bases between. The CDR3 has 13 residues.

The chain is built from TRBV2 and TRBJ1-4; 8 nucleotides line up with TRBD1. Germline loops: CDR1 SNHLY, CDR2 FYNNEI. The junction had 5 bases not matched to a gene; V was cut back by 6 bases and J by 8 bases. The CDR3 is made up of 13 amino acids. In nucleotides, the CDR3 is TGTGCCAGCAGAGGACAGGGTTGGGAAAAACTGTTTTTT. This translates into CASRGQGWEKLFF.

The rearrangement links TRBV24-1 to TRBJ2-5; D possibly corresponds to TRBD2 (5 bases). V was trimmed by 4 bases and J by 4 bases, leaving 12 bases between them. Germline V gene lookup returns CDR1 KGHDR and CDR2 SFDVKD. The CDR3 consists of 14 residues. In DNA, the CDR3 is TGTGCCACCAGTGAGAGAACTCGGGGAGAGACCCAGTACTTC. It yields the protein CATSERTRGETQYF.

This clone was counted a few times. DNA for the CDR3: TGTGCCACCAGTGATTCAAGGGGGAGTGCAGCTTATTATAGCAATCAGCCCCAGCATTTT. This gives the protein CATSDSRGSAAYYSNQPQHF. This chain uses TRBV24-1 with TRBJ1-5; a possible D gene is TRBD1 (6 bases). The CDR3 runs to 20 residues. V lost 2 bases and J 0 bases, leaving 22 bases between the germline ends. Per germline, CDR1 KGHDR and CDR2 SFDVKD.

V gene TRBV12-3 or TRBV12-4 combines with J gene TRBJ1-3; 7 bases are shared with TRBD1. The ends lost 8 bases at V and 5 bases at J; junction bases unmatched: 6. CDR3 length: 13 amino acids. In DNA form, the CDR3 reads TGTGCCAGCGCACAGGGGTCGCGAAACACCATATATTTT. Its protein product is CASAQGSRNTIYF.

The V gene is TRBV2, the J gene TRBJ2-3; 10 positions match TRBD2. Germline CDR1 and CDR2: SNHLY and FYNNEI. The ends lost 5 bases at V and 3 bases at J; junction bases unmatched: 20. The CDR3 loop spans 20 amino acids. CDR3: CASSHPRHSGRPQETDTQYF. CDR3 nucleotide sequence: TGTGCCAGCAGTCACCCTAGACATAGCGGGAGGCCTCAGGAGACAGATACGCAGTATTTT.

In this sample, this clone turned up a few times. The rearrangement joins TRBV5-1 to TRBJ2-7; 11 nucleotides agree with TRBD1. Germline-derived CDR1 and CDR2 are SGHRS and YFSETQ. This CDR3 spans 15 amino acids. With V trimmed by 5 bases and J by 6 bases, 10 bases remained unmatched. CDR3 bases: TGCGCCAGCAGACTGGGATGGGGGACAGGGGGCGAGCAGTACTTC. As protein: CASRLGWGTGGEQYF.

This chain uses TRBV19 with TRBJ2-7; the match to TRBD2 covers 7 bases. The V and J ends lost 3 bases and 2 bases, in that order; junction bases with no gene match: 4. Germline CDR1 is LNHDA and CDR2 is SQIVND (reference sequence). CDR3 size: 14 residues. The CDR3 coding sequence is TGTGCCAGTAGTATGGCACGGGAGGCCTACGAGCAGTACTTC. It encodes CASSMAREAYEQYF. Drawing the rest from reference TRBV19 and TRBJ2-7, the complete variable domain is DGGITQSPKYLFRKEGQNVTLSCEQNLNHDAMYWYRQDPGQGLRLIYYSQIVNDFQKGDIAEGYSVSREKKESFPLTVTSAQKNPTAFYLCASSMAREAYEQYFGPGTRLTVT.

About this clone: Compared with germline, one end of the junction differs, possibly owing to a read error. The chain couples TRBV30 to TRBJ2-7; the D gene is possibly TRBD2 (6 bases). The CDR3 consists of 13 residues. Germline V gives CDR1 GTSNPN, CDR2 SVGIG (reference sequence). In DNA form, the CDR3 reads TGTGCCTGGAGTGGTTGGAGGGGATACGGGCAGTACTTC. Translating it yields CAWSGWRGYGQYF.

CDR3 nucleotides: TGTGCCAGCAGCTTAGAGAGTACGAATCAGCCCCAGCATTTT. This encodes CASSLESTNQPQHF. V and J are TRBV7-2 and TRBJ1-5; D gene uncertain. Looked up from germline, CDR1 is SGHTA and CDR2 is FQGNSA. This CDR3 region has 14 residues. Trimming stripped 1 base from V and 4 bases from J, with 8 bases between. Full variable domain (missing parts from reference TRBV7-2 and TRBJ1-5): GAGVSQSPSNKVTEKGKDVELRCDPISGHTALYWYRQSLGQGLEFLIYFQGNSAPDKSGLPSDRFSAERTGGSVSTLTIQRTQQEDSAVYLCASSLESTNQPQHFGDGTRLSIL.

The chain recombines TRBV11-2 with TRBJ2-2, with unresolved D. The CDR3 has 14 residues. Germline V lookup: CDR1 SGHAT, CDR2 FQNNGV. V was cut by 6 bases and J by 5 bases, with 13 bases left in between. CDR3 region: CASSRPGVTGELFF. The CDR3 DNA sequence: TGTGCCAGCAGTCGTCCAGGTGTGACCGGGGAGCTGTTTTTT.

This clone came up a few times. The chain couples TRBV12-3 or TRBV12-4 to TRBJ1-4; D call uncertain. With 6 bases removed from V and 8 bases from J, the gap between germline ends came to 13 bases. This CDR3 has 13 residues. DNA for the CDR3: TGTGCCAGCAGGGTGATGGGGAGAGAAAAACTGTTTTTT. Translating gives CASRVMGREKLFF.

The chain uses TRBV20-1 and TRBJ2-1; D uncertain. Between the trimmed V and J ends, which lost 4 bases and 7 bases, there was a span of 5 bases. Germline lookup yields CDR1 DFQATT and CDR2 SNEGSKA (reference sequence). The CDR3 has 10 amino acids. The CDR3 reads CSAKLNEQFF. The CDR3 region has the DNA TGCAGTGCTAAATTAAATGAGCAGTTCTTC.

This chain connects TRBV5-1 to TRBJ2-5, with 7 nucleotides matching TRBD1. The CDR3 is 14 amino acids. V gave up 4 bases and J gave up 4 bases; unmatched junction bases: 7. Germline assignment: CDR1 SGHRS and CDR2 YFSETQ. CDR3: CASSRTGDGETQYF. DNA for the CDR3: TGCGCCAGCAGCCGCACAGGGGACGGAGAGACCCAGTACTTC.

This clone was observed a few times. The gene calls are TRBV3-1 (or the pseudogene TRBV3-2) and TRBJ1-1; no clear D gene. The CDR3 contains 13 residues. Per the germline V gene, CDR1 is LGHDT and CDR2 is YNNKEL (reference sequence). Trimming took 3 bases from V and 4 from J, leaving 9 bases between them. In DNA form, the CDR3 reads TGTGCCAGCAGCCAGGGAGGATTCACTGAAGCTTTCTTT. Translating it yields CASSQGGFTEAFF.

The chain recombines TRBV4-2 with TRBJ2-7; TRBD1 might be the D (7 bases). Germline loops: CDR1 LGHNA, CDR2 YNFKEQ. Deletions cut 0 bases from V and 4 bases from J, with 16 bases between. The length of the CDR3 is 16 residues. The chain's CDR3 is CASSQDGNRGGYEQYF. CDR3 sequence (DNA): TGTGCCAGCAGCCAAGATGGGAACAGGGGAGGATACGAGCAGTACTTC.

This clone appeared a few times. This chain connects TRBV11-1 to TRBJ2-3; possible D gene TRBD2, 7 bases. This CDR3 region has 17 residues. Germline V gene sequence: CDR1 SGHAT, CDR2 FQDESV (reference sequence). Trimming removed 0 bases at V and 1 base at J, with 14 bases between. The CDR3 region is CASSLANAGARTDTQYF. CDR3 in DNA: TGTGCCAGCAGCTTAGCGAACGCGGGGGCCCGCACAGATACGCAGTATTTT.